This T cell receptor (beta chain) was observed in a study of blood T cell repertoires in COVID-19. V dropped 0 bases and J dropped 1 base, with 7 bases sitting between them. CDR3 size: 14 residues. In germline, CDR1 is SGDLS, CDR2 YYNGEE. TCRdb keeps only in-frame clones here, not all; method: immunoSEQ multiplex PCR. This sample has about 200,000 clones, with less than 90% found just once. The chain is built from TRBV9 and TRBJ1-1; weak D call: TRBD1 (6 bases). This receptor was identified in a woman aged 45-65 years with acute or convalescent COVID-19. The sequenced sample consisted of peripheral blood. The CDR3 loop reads CASSVEGGNTEAFF. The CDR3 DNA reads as TGTGCCAGCAGCGTAGAAGGGGGGAACACTGAAGCTTTCTTT.